These 28 T cell receptor beta chains originate from one sample sequenced in a study of blood T cells in healthy people across ages. Primers used in a second PCR of about 7 to 12 cycles were a sample-barcoded 5' primer and a J-beta primer mix. One entry per CDR3 protein, called by TCRdb with MiXCR from the 5' RACE reads. The sample lists about 970,000 distinct CDR3 sequences, 51% occurring once. Material for sequencing was blood. The receptors stem from a woman in her fifties or sixties in good health.

The chain employs TRBV18 and TRBJ2-1; 10 bases map to TRBD1. V gave up 1 base and J gave up 5 bases; unmatched junction bases: 2. CDR1 KGHSH and CDR2 LQKENI come from the germline V gene. The CDR3 extends over 15 amino acids. In DNA form, the CDR3 reads TGTGCCAGCTCACCACAGGGGACAGGGGACAATGAGCAGTTCTTC. Translating gives CASSPQGTGDNEQFF.

This clonotype has a handful of counts. The chain employs TRBV20-1 and TRBJ2-1, with TRBD2 matching 7 bases. Per the germline V gene, CDR1 is DFQATT and CDR2 is SNEGSKA (reference sequence). The CDR3 length is 14 residues. V dropped 5 bases and J dropped 4; count of bases not matched to a gene: 8. The CDR3 DNA reads as TGCAGTGCTCTAGGACTAGGCGCGTACAATGAGCAGTTCTTC. This encodes CSALGLGAYNEQFF.

The chain has TRBV12-3 or TRBV12-4 and TRBJ2-2; D not resolved. The CDR3 runs 13 residues. V gave up 3 bases and J gave up 4 bases, with 6 bases separating them. The CDR3 sequence is CASSFGSTGELFF. The CDR3 DNA sequence: TGTGCCAGCAGTTTCGGCAGCACCGGGGAGCTGTTTTTT.

V and J are TRBV27 and TRBJ1-5; a possible D gene is TRBD1 (5 bases). V shed 3 bases and J shed 2 bases, with 8 bases lying between them. The CDR3 is made up of 14 amino acids. CDR1 is MNHEY, CDR2 SMNVEV, per germline (reference sequence). The CDR3: CASSFTQGNQPQHF. The CDR3 nucleotides are TGTGCCAGCAGTTTTACACAGGGCAATCAGCCCCAGCATTTT.

The chain carries TRBV11-1 and TRBJ2-3; 8 bases agree with TRBD2. CDR3 length: 15 amino acids. The V gene's germline CDR1 is SGHAT and CDR2 FQDESV (reference sequence). With 5 bases clipped from V and 4 bases from J, the junction kept 8 bases outside the gene matches. The chain's CDR3 is CASSKRLATADTQYF. CDR3 coding DNA: TGTGCCAGCAGCAAACGACTAGCGACCGCAGATACGCAGTATTTT.

This rearrangement joins TRBV28 to TRBJ2-7; maybe TRBD1 (5 bases). CDR1 and CDR2 from the germline V gene are MDHEN and SYDVKM. V dropped 3 bases and J dropped 1 base, with 16 bases sitting between them. The CDR3 sequence is 16 residues long. CDR3 DNA sequence: TGTGCCAGCAGTTTTGTACTGACAGCCCTTTCCTACGAGCAGTACTTC. Translated, it gives CASSFVLTALSYEQYF.

The chain carries TRBV27 and TRBJ2-7; TRBD1 matches at 7 bases. The CDR3 extends over 13 amino acids. With V trimmed by 6 bases and J by 6 bases, 8 bases remained unmatched. The V gene's germline CDR1 is MNHEY and CDR2 SMNVEV (reference sequence). CDR3 in amino acids: CASRVQGIGEQYF. The DNA for the CDR3 is TGTGCCAGCAGGGTACAGGGGATCGGCGAGCAGTACTTC.

The J gene is TRBJ2-3, the V gene TRBV7-2; 10 nucleotides agree with TRBD2. The V gene's germline CDR1 is SGHTA and CDR2 FQGNSA. This CDR3 has 16 residues. V gave up 4 bases and J gave up 3 bases; unmatched junction bases: 7. The CDR3 DNA is TGTGCCAGCAGCTCAAGGACTAGCGGAGGAACAGATACGCAGTATTTT. Amino acids: CASSSRTSGGTDTQYF. Variable domain in full (rest from reference TRBV7-2 and TRBJ2-3): GAGVSQSPSNKVTEKGKDVELRCDPISGHTALYWYRQSLGQGLEFLIYFQGNSAPDKSGLPSDRFSAERTGGSVSTLTIQRTQQEDSAVYLCASSSRTSGGTDTQYFGPGTRLTVL.

The chain recombines TRBV5-1 with TRBJ2-3, with D possibly being TRBD2 (6 bases). V was shortened by 6 bases and J by 5 bases, with 16 bases between the two germline ends. The germline CDR1 and CDR2 sequences are SGHRS and YFSETQ. The CDR3 has 14 amino acids. CDR3 DNA: TGCGCCAGCACCTTACGGGAGAGAGTAGATACGCAGTATTTT. Translation gives CASTLRERVDTQYF.

The V call is TRBV20-1, the J call TRBJ2-4; TRBD2 might be the D (5 bases). The germline V gene encodes CDR1 DFQATT and CDR2 SNEGSKA (reference sequence). Trimming removed 5 bases at V and 1 base at J, with 9 bases between. This CDR3 is built from 13 residues. The CDR3 here is CSALRVAKNIQYF. The CDR3 nucleotides read TGCAGTGCTCTGCGGGTGGCCAAAAACATTCAGTACTTC.

The chain carries TRBV20-1 and TRBJ1-2, with TRBD1 matching 7 bases. CDR1 is DFQATT and CDR2 is SNEGSKA in the germline V gene (reference sequence). V shed 3 bases, J shed 4 bases, and the junction held 8 bases outside the gene matches. The CDR3 is 14 residues long. As DNA, the CDR3 is TGCAGTGCTAGTCCACACAGGGGAACCTATGGCTACACCTTC. This codes for CSASPHRGTYGYTF.

This clonotype was detected a few times. The chain joins TRBV14 to TRBJ2-5; the match to TRBD1 covers 8 bases. Germline assignment: CDR1 SGHDN and CDR2 FVKESK. J gave up 3 bases and V 1 base, and 1 base lay outside the gene matches. The CDR3 covers 14 residues. The CDR3 nucleotides are TGTGCCAGCAGCCAAGTGGACAGGGAAGAGACCCAGTACTTC. Its protein product is CASSQVDREETQYF.

V gene TRBV13 combines with J gene TRBJ2-7; D possibly corresponds to TRBD2 (5 bases). V was shortened by 1 base and J by 4 bases, with 14 bases between the two germline ends. The length of the CDR3 is 15 residues. Germline V CDR1 and CDR2: PRHDT, FYEKMQ (reference sequence). The CDR3 is CASSLEGLSGYEQYF. The CDR3 DNA follows: TGTGCCAGCAGCTTAGAGGGTCTCTCGGGATACGAGCAGTACTTC.

This clonotype came up many times. The chain carries TRBV4-3 and TRBJ1-1; 7 bases are a match to TRBD1. The CDR3 length is 14 residues. V dropped 4 bases and J dropped 5; count of bases not matched to a gene: 7. In germline, CDR1 is LGHNA, CDR2 YSLEER. The CDR3 here is CASSPRQGETEAFF. The CDR3 DNA reads as TGCGCCAGCAGCCCTCGACAGGGAGAGACTGAAGCTTTCTTT.

This clonotype came up once. This rearrangement joins TRBV6-1 to TRBJ2-1; weak D call: TRBD2 (5 bases). Trimming pared 4 bases from V and 8 bases from J, leaving 12 bases between. This CDR3 has 13 amino acids. Germline values: CDR1 MNHNS, CDR2 SASEGT. CDR3: CASSAGFGYEQFF. The CDR3 DNA follows: TGTGCCAGCAGTGCGGGATTCGGATATGAGCAGTTCTTC.

The V call is TRBV4-3, the J call TRBJ2-2, with 8 bases lining up with TRBD1. CDR3 length: 17 amino acids. CDR1 LGHNA and CDR2 YSLEER come from the germline V gene. V lost 1 base and J lost 1; bases outside the gene matches: 5. CDR3 loop: CASSQGRGQVNTGELFF. CDR3 coding DNA: TGCGCCAGCAGCCAAGGAAGGGGACAGGTGAACACCGGGGAGCTGTTTTTT.

This chain joins TRBV4-1 and TRBJ2-3; D perhaps matches TRBD1 (5 bases). V dropped 1 base and J dropped 6 bases, with 23 bases sitting between them. Germline loops: CDR1 MGHRA, CDR2 YSYEKL. The CDR3 is made up of 18 amino acids. The CDR3 protein is CASSQGAQAGTYRDTQYF. CDR3 in DNA: TGCGCCAGCAGCCAAGGTGCCCAAGCCGGTACTTACAGGGATACGCAGTATTTT.

This chain connects TRBV20-1 to TRBJ1-2; D gene unclear. V was clipped by 8 bases and J by 3 bases, with 4 bases between them. The CDR3 loop spans 9 amino acids. Germline lookup yields CDR1 DFQATT and CDR2 SNEGSKA (reference sequence). CDR3 DNA: TGCAGTCAGGACTATGGCTACACCTTC. It is translated as CSQDYGYTF.

The V gene is TRBV10-3, the J gene TRBJ1-1; D might be TRBD1 (5 bases). Trimming stripped 3 bases from V and 3 bases from J, with 11 bases between. The CDR3 totals 14 residues. Looked up from germline, CDR1 is ENHRY and CDR2 is SYGVKD. The CDR3 loop reads CAISDLVGDTEAFF. The DNA for the CDR3 is TGTGCCATCAGTGACCTGGTGGGGGACACTGAAGCTTTCTTT.

The chain employs TRBV12-3 or TRBV12-4 and TRBJ2-7; TRBD1 aligns across 10 bases. There are 14 residues in the CDR3. With V trimmed by 7 bases and J by 6 bases, 9 bases remained unmatched. The CDR3 is CASKNDRGRREQYF. The CDR3 region has the DNA TGTGCCAGCAAAAATGACAGGGGGCGGCGCGAGCAGTACTTC.

The gene calls are TRBV6-1 and TRBJ2-3, with 7 bases matching TRBD1. This CDR3 region has 16 residues. Germline trimming cut 5 bases from V and 3 bases from J; bases unmatched to any gene: 11. Per the germline V gene, CDR1 is MNHNS and CDR2 is SASEGT. CDR3 amino acids: CASSSSSGTATDTQYF. The CDR3 DNA is TGTGCCAGCAGTAGCTCGTCCGGGACAGCAACAGATACGCAGTATTTT.

The chain recombines TRBV4-1 with TRBJ2-6; D tentatively reads TRBD1 or TRBD2 (6 bases each). The germline CDR1 and CDR2 sequences are MGHRA and YSYEKL. The length of the CDR3 is 16 residues. The V gene lost 1 base and the J gene lost 0 bases, with 7 bases spanning the gap. The CDR3 bases are TGCGCCAGCAGCCAAGGGGGGGCCTCTGGGGCCAACGTCCTGACTTTC. As protein: CASSQGGASGANVLTF.

Many counts were recorded for this clonotype. The rearrangement joins TRBV28 to TRBJ1-5; no definite D call. CDR3 size: 15 residues. The germline V gene has CDR1 MDHEN and CDR2 SYDVKM. Deletions cut 3 bases from V and 2 bases from J, with 11 bases between. The CDR3: CASSLRQLGNQPQHF. In DNA, the CDR3 is TGTGCCAGCAGTTTGAGGCAGTTGGGCAATCAGCCCCAGCATTTT.

This clonotype came up a few times. The genes are TRBV27 and TRBJ2-5, with 9 bases aligning to TRBD2. The V gene's germline CDR1 is MNHEY and CDR2 SMNVEV (reference sequence). This CDR3 has 14 residues. The trim removed 8 bases at V and 5 bases at J, leaving 9 bases unmatched. CDR3 in amino acids: CASRSGLAGETQYF. The CDR3 nucleotides are TGTGCCAGCCGATCGGGACTAGCCGGGGAGACCCAGTACTTC.

This clonotype was seen just once. One end of the junction varies from germline; a read error may be responsible. The J gene is TRBJ2-5, the V gene TRBV10-2; TRBD2 matches 8 bases. Looked up from germline, CDR1 is WSHSY and CDR2 is SAAADI. The CDR3 is 15 residues long. This CDR3 reads CAGSEEAGARRTQYF. Written as DNA, the CDR3 is TGCGCCGGCAGTGAGGAAGCGGGGGCAAGGCGGACCCAGTACTTC.

The rearrangement uses TRBV4-2 and TRBJ2-1, with 10 bases aligning to TRBD2. The junction had 7 bases not matched to a gene; V was cut back by 0 bases and J by 5 bases. This CDR3 comprises 17 residues. CDR1 and CDR2 (germline): LGHNA, YNFKEQ. The CDR3 DNA is TGTGCCAGCAGCCAAGATTCGAGCGGGAGGGCCGACAATGAGCAGTTCTTC. Residues: CASSQDSSGRADNEQFF.

The chain is built from TRBV4-1 and TRBJ2-5; D possibly corresponds to TRBD2 (5 bases). The tail of the sequence fits TRBJ2-4 better, so the J call may be wrong. This CDR3 is built from 14 residues. CDR1 and CDR2 (germline): MGHRA, YSYEKL. The CDR3 region is CASSPPRGRNIQYF. DNA of the CDR3: TGCGCCAGCAGCCCTCCTCGCGGGCGGAACATTCAGTACTTC.

The V call is TRBV20-1, the J call TRBJ2-7; TRBD2 matches at 8 bases. V lost 3 bases, J lost 3 bases, and 4 bases stayed unmatched. This CDR3 comprises 13 residues. Germline V lookup: CDR1 DFQATT, CDR2 SNEGSKA (reference sequence). The CDR3 is CSASSSGSYEQYF. CDR3 bases: TGCAGTGCTAGTTCGAGCGGGAGCTACGAGCAGTACTTC.